Detailed here is one T cell receptor beta chain. Its target antigen remains unknown. No qualities accompany the bases; no much larger clone lies one base away. The data derive from a study of metastatic and nonmetastatic thyroid tumors (dated by TCRdb to about 2020). For the wider study: Repertoires from peripheral blood and from tumor or nodule tissue samples of malignant and benign thyroid patients were compared.

Measured from the cysteine to the phenylalanine, the CDR3 is 15 residues long. Just CDR3 DNA is preserved here, 45 bases in frame from base 1. CDR1 and CDR2 are drawn from the germline V gene (reference sequence): LNHDA, SQIVND. Unmatched junction bases come to 9, with V trimmed by 9 bases and J by 6 bases. The library was built by means of PCR. Sequencing instrument: Illumina HiSeq 4000. High-throughput sequencing was used to profile the TCR beta-chain CDR3 region of each patient. The published analysis was carried out like this. CDR3 differences across clinicopathological groups were used to build a classifier for discriminating distant-metastatic papillary thyroid cancer patients. The Shannon index was used to measure repertoire diversity, and the Morisita-Horn index was used to measure how similar tumor and blood repertoires were. TCRdb cleaned the public reads at Q25 with fastp, built clones with MiXCR and kept in-frame beta chains. These V and J calls rely on TCRdb rather than the paper's analysis. The sample table records 15,000 to 20,000 clones; 35% to 40% of these occur just once. The ten largest clones take up about 26% of the sample.

Broad study findings and their caveats: In both blood and tumor samples, malignant tumors were reported to have significantly higher TCR beta diversity than benign nodules.

None of the patients had been given any treatment before thyroid surgery. Patient clinical samples collected from the early 2010s to the late 2010s were retrospectively analysed using T-cell receptor beta sequencing. The TCR comes from a female donor with papillary thyroid cancer or a benign thyroid nodule (not recorded which). Some clones in this sample may be carry-over from other donors' samples. The V gene is TRBV19 and the J gene is TRBJ1-6, with 9 middle bases fitting TRBD1. The sequenced sample was tumor tissue. For the CDR3, the sequence is CASAPVGQGNSPLHF. The nucleotide sequence reads TGTGCCAGCGCCCCAGTGGGACAGGGTAATTCACCCCTCCACTTT.